This TCR beta chain was documented in a study of long-term antiretroviral therapy in people with HIV. Researchers report immunoSEQ v3.0 was run at survey level. Sequencing was performed with immunoSEQ multiplex PCR; in TCRdb, only in-frame clones are kept and a portion is missing. The sample yields 20,000 to 25,000 clones, 70% to 80% seen once. The CDR3 spans 14 residues. Whole-study findings and limits: Repertoires looked antigen-experienced, with only a slight naive shift after ART.

Concerning this clone itself: Antigen unknown.

The receptor was derived from a woman aged 40 to 50 with HIV. The sample was unsorted PBMCs, taken less than 1.8 years before starting antiretroviral therapy. This rearrangement joins TRBV21-1 to TRBJ1-3; TRBD1, the table's D call, lacks a check against the DNA. TRBV21-1 is assigned pseudogene status. CDR3 nucleotide sequence: TGTGCCAGCAGCAAACCGGGACAGGGGCACACCATATATTTT. Residues: CASSKPGQGHTIYF.